This T cell receptor (beta chain) emerged from a study of T-cell memory formation after mild COVID-19. The CDR3 runs to 15 residues. Germline lookup yields CDR1 SGHVS and CDR2 FQNEAQ. V gave up 3 bases and J gave up 5 bases, with 17 bases separating them. 5'RACE primed from the constant segment yielded TCR alpha and TCR beta cDNA libraries bearing sample barcodes and UMIs. TCRdb itself ran the 5' RACE reads through MiXCR, one entry per CDR3 protein. The repertoire has about 420,000 distinct CDR3 sequences, around a quarter of them found once; the top ten carry less than 15%. Sequenced input: PBMCs or a T cell subset sorted from them (not recorded which). The sequence was obtained from an adult woman who had mild COVID-19 (a few samples of this study predate the infection). Cell type and time point are not known. The chain recombines TRBV7-8 with TRBJ2-7, with D perhaps matching TRBD1 (5 bases). The CDR3 loop is CASSLIFSGRDEQYF. The CDR3, as DNA: TGTGCCAGCAGCTTGATATTCTCCGGCAGGGACGAGCAGTACTTC. Drawing the rest from reference TRBV7-8 and TRBJ2-7, the complete variable domain is GAGVSQSPRYKVAKRGQDVALRCDPISGHVSLFWYQQALGQGPEFLTYFQNEAQLDKSGLPSDRFFAERPEGSVSTLKIQRTQQEDSAVYLCASSLIFSGRDEQYFGPGTRLTVT.